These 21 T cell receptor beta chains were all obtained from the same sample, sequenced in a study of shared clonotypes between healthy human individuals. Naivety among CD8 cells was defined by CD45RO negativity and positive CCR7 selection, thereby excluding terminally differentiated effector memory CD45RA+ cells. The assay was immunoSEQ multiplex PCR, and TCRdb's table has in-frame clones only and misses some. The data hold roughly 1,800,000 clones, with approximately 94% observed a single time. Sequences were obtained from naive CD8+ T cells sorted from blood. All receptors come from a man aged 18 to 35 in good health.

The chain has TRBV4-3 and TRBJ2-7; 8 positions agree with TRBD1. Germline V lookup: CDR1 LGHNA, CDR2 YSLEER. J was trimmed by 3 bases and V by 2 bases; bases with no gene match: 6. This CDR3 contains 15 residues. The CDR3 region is CASSQRTGPHYEQYF. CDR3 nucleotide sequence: TGCGCCAGCAGCCAAAGGACAGGGCCCCACTACGAGCAGTACTTC.

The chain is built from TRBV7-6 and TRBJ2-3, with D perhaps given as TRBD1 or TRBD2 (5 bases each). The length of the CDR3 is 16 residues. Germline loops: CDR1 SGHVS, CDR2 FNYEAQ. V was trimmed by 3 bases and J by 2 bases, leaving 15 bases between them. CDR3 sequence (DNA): TGTGCCAGCAGCTTGGGGCTAGCCCTACACACAGATACGCAGTATTTT. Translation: CASSLGLALHTDTQYF.

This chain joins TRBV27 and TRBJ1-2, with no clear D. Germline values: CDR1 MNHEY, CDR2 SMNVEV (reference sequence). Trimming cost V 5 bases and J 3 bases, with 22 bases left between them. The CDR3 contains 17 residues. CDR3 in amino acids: CASSPYDRFGRDYGYTF. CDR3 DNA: TGTGCCAGCAGTCCCTATGACCGGTTCGGTAGGGACTATGGCTACACCTTC.

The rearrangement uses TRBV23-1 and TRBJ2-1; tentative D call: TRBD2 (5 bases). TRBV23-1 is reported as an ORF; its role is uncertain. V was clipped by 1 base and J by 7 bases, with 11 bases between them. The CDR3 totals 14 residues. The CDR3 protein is CASSQLRESNEQFF. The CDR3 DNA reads TGCGCCAGCAGTCAATTACGGGAATCAAATGAGCAGTTCTTC.

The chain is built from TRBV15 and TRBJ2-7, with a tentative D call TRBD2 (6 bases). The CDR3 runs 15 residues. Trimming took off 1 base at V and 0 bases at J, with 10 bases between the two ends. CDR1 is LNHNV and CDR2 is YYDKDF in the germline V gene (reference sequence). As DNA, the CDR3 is TGTGCCACCAGCAGAGGCGGGGAACACTCCTACGAGCAGTACTTC. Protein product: CATSRGGEHSYEQYF.

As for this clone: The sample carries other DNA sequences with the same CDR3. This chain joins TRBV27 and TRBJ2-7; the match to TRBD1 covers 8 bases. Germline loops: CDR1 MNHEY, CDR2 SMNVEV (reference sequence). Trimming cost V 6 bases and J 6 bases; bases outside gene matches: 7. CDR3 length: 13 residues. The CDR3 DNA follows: TGTGCCAGCAGGCCGACAGGGGTTGGCGAGCAGTACTTC. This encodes CASRPTGVGEQYF.

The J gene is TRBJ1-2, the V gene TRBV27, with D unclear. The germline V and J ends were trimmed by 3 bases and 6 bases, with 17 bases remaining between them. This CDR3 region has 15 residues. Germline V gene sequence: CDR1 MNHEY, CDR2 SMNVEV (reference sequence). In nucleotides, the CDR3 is TGTGCCAGCAGTTTTGGGTCTGGGCGGTCGGATGGCTACACCTTC. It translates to CASSFGSGRSDGYTF.

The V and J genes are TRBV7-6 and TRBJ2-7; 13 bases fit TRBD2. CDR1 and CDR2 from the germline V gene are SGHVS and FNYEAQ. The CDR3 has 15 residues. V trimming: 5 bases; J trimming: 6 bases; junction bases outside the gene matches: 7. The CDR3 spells CASSNPGLAGIEQYF. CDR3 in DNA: TGTGCCAGCAGCAACCCGGGACTAGCGGGGATCGAGCAGTACTTC.

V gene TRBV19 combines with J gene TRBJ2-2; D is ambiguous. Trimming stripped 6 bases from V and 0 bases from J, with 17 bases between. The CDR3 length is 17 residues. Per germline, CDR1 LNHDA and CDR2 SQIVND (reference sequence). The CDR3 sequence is CASSSLDLRTNTGELFF. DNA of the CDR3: TGTGCCAGTAGCTCCCTCGACCTACGGACGAACACCGGGGAGCTGTTTTTT. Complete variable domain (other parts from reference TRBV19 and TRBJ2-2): DGGITQSPKYLFRKEGQNVTLSCEQNLNHDAMYWYRQDPGQGLRLIYYSQIVNDFQKGDIAEGYSVSREKKESFPLTVTSAQKNPTAFYLCASSSLDLRTNTGELFFGEGSRLTVL.

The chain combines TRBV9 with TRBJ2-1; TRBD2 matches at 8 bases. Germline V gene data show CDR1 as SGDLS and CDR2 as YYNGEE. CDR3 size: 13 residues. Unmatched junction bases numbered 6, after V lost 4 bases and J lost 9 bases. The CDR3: CASSLAAGGEQFF. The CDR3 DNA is TGTGCCAGCAGCTTGGCCGCGGGGGGTGAGCAGTTCTTC.

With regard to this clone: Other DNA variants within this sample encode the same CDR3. The chain's CDR3 is CASSFGRSYEQYF. The CDR3 nucleotides are TGTGCCAGCAGTTTTGGGCGCTCCTACGAGCAGTACTTC. The rearrangement joins TRBV27 to TRBJ2-7, with D hard to call. V lost 3 bases and J 0 bases, leaving 6 bases between the germline ends. The CDR3 runs to 13 residues. Germline loops: CDR1 MNHEY, CDR2 SMNVEV (reference sequence).

The CDR3 region has the DNA TGCGCCAGCAGTGAATTCAACGGATACGAGCAGTACTTC. Protein sequence: CASSEFNGYEQYF. The rearrangement joins TRBV10-2 to TRBJ2-7; no definite D call. Germline V lookup: CDR1 WSHSY, CDR2 SAAADI. The ends were cut back, 3 bases at V and 4 bases at J, with 10 bases in the middle. The CDR3 covers 13 residues.

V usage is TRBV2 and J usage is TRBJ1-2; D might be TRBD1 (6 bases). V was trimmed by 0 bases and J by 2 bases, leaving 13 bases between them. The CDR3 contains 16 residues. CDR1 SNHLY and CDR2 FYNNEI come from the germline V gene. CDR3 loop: CASSEALSGENYGYTF. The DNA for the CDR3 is TGTGCCAGCAGTGAAGCGCTGTCAGGGGAAAACTATGGCTACACCTTC.

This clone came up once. The CDR3 reads CSARQGNQETQYF. The CDR3 DNA follows: TGCAGCGCCCGACAGGGTAACCAAGAGACCCAGTACTTC. V gene TRBV29-1 combines with J gene TRBJ2-5; 7 nucleotides match TRBD1. The CDR3 consists of 13 residues. V was clipped by 7 bases and J by 0 bases; unmatched bases: 5. Germline V gene lookup returns CDR1 SQVTM and CDR2 ANQGSEA.

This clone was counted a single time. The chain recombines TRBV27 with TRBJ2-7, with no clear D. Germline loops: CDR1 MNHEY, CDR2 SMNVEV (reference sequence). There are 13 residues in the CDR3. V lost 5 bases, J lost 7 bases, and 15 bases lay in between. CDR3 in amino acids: CASSPLDEAEQYF. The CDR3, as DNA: TGTGCCAGCAGTCCCTTAGATGAGGCGGAGCAGTACTTC.

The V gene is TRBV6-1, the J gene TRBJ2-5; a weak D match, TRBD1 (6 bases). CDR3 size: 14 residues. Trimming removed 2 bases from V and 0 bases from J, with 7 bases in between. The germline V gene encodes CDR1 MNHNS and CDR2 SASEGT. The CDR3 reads CASSEQGYQETQYF. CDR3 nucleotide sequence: TGTGCCAGCAGTGAACAGGGGTACCAAGAGACCCAGTACTTC.

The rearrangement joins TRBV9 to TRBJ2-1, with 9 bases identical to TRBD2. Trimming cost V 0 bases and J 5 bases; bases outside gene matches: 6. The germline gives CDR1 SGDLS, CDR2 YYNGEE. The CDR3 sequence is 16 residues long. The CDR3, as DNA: TGTGCCAGCAGCGTAGGGGGACTAGCTCGAGACAATGAGCAGTTCTTC. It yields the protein CASSVGGLARDNEQFF.

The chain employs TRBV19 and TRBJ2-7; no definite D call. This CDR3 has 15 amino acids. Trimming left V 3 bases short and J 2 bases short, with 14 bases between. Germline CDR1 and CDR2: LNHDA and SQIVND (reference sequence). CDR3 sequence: CASSMDMTLTYEQYF. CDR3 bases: TGTGCCAGTAGTATGGATATGACATTGACCTACGAGCAGTACTTC.

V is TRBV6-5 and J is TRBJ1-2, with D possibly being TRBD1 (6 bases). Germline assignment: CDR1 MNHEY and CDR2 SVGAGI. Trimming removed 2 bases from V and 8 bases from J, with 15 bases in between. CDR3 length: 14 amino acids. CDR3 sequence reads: CASSYLETGIGYTF. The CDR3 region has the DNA TGTGCCAGCAGTTACCTTGAGACAGGCATCGGCTACACCTTC.

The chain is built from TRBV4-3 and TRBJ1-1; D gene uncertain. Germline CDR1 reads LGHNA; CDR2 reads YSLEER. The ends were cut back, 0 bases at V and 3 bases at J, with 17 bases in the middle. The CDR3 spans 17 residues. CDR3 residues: CASSQDHGIWRDTEAFF. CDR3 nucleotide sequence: TGCGCCAGCAGCCAAGATCACGGGATCTGGCGGGACACTGAAGCTTTCTTT.

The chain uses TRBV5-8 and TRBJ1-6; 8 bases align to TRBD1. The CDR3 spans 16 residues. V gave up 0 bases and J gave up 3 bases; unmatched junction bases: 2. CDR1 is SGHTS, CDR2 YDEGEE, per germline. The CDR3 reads CASSLGQGFYNSPLHF. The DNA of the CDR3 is TGTGCCAGCAGCTTGGGACAGGGGTTCTATAATTCACCCCTCCACTTT.